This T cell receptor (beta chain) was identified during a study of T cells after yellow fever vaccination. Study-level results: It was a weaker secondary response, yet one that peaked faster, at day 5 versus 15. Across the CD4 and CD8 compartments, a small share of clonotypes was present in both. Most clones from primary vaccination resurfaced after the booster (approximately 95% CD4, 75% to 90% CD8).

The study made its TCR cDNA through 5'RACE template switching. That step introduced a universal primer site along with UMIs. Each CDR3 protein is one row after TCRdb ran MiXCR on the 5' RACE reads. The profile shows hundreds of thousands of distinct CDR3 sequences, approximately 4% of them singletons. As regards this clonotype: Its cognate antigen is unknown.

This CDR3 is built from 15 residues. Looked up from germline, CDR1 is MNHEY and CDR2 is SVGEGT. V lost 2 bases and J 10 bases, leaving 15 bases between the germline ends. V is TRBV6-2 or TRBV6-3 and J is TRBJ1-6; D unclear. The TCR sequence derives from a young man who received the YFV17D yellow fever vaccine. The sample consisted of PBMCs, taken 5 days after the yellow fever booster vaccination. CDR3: CASSYPRQVGSPLHF. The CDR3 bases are TGTGCCAGCAGTTACCCGAGGCAGGTCGGCTCACCCCTCCACTTT.